The subject of this entry is one T cell receptor (beta chain). Its recognized antigen is unknown. Per-nucleotide qualities are absent, and no much larger clonotype sits a single base away. This specimen belongs to a study of blood T cell repertoires in COVID-19 (dated by TCRdb to about 2020). Describing the broader study: Collaborator samples came from the United States, Italy and Spain and covered acute and convalescent phases of COVID-19. The prospective study material was composed of cDNA or gDNA derived from T cells, B-cell-depleted T cells, or PBMCs. Subjects who had been exposed to COVID-19, were actively infected with it, or had recovered from it provided the deeply sampled blood TCRbeta repertoires that made up the dataset. A freely available public database, intended as a resource for researchers studying the immune response to SARS-CoV-2, is where the repertoires were released. The samples were drawn from two sources: the first 160 participants of the ongoing ImmuneRACE study, and 950 to 1,500 subjects contributed by 6 global collaborators. The sample metadata nearly always contained a de-identified subject ID, COVID-19 status, age in years and sex. HLA class I and class II types, where available, came from metadata supplied by the sample provider rather than from assay-based typing.

Reading from cysteine to phenylalanine, the CDR3 counts 17 amino acids. CDR3 DNA only is kept here, 51 bases in frame from base 1. The germline V end is reduced by 5 bases and the J end by 3 bases; junction bases left unmatched: 13. The germline V gene (reference sequence) provides CDR1 MNHEY and CDR2 SMNVEV. The investigation overall reported the following: The quantity of clinical and demographic metadata differed by source and by participant and was supplied without curation.

TCRbeta CDR3 regions were amplified from genomic DNA using the immunoSEQ Assay, a bias-controlled multiplex PCR. Processing in the source paper ran as follows. Within the assay, amplification of reference gene primers was used to estimate how many nucleated cells each sample contained. To quantify the absolute abundance of each unique TCRbeta CDR3 rearrangement, sequence reads were collapsed and filtered. For each sample, productive Simpson clonality was calculated by taking the square root of Simpson's diversity index across productive rearrangements. The table was pulled from immuneACCESS by TCRdb, which kept in-frame rearrangements only. Such tables lose some clones; where checked, under half of the loss comes from unresolved V genes, and the rest has no known cause. The DNA was the basis for D and trimming; V, J and clone size are from that table. A total of 250,000 to 350,000 clones appear in this sample, about nine tenths of them only once. 0.94% of the sample goes to the ten largest clones.

Another Seattle source contributed samples from volunteer blood donors who had recovered from COVID-19. Whole blood was collected in K2EDTA tubes by collaborating institutions according to the institutions' own protocols. For TCRbeta analysis, collaborator samples were shipped as frozen whole blood, as isolated PBMCs, or as DNA extracted from either sample type. The sequenced sample was peripheral blood. This sequence was found in a woman aged 40-49 years who had recovered from COVID-19. The chain employs TRBV27 and TRBJ1-5, and 7 junctional nucleotides match TRBD1. The CDR3 corresponds to CASSTTGTVTFNQPQHF. The bases read TGTGCCAGCAGTACCACCGGGACAGTAACTTTCAATCAGCCCCAGCATTTT.